This T cell receptor (beta chain) appears in the sequencing data of a study of blood T cell repertoires in COVID-19 (dated by TCRdb to about 2020). The study in broad terms: Collaborator samples came from the United States, Italy and Spain and covered acute and convalescent phases of COVID-19. Where available, HLA class I and class II types were obtained from metadata supplied by the sample provider rather than from assay-based typing. Samples came from the ongoing ImmuneRACE study (first 160 participants) plus 1,254 subjects from 6 global collaborators. The sample metadata nearly always contained a de-identified subject ID, COVID-19 status, age in years and sex. The prospective study material was composed of cDNA or gDNA derived from T cells, B-cell-depleted T cells, or PBMCs. The repertoires were made available in a free public database intended to serve as a resource for research on the immune response to SARS-CoV-2. Deeply sampled blood TCRbeta repertoires from subjects exposed to, actively infected with, or recovered from COVID-19 were included in the dataset.

Study-wide findings and limitations: The quantity of clinical and demographic metadata differed by source and by participant and was supplied without curation.

In this sample, this clone turned up a few times. Its antigen specificity is not known. Per-base quality was not reported, and no clone a single base away is much larger than it. TCRbeta CDR3 regions were amplified from genomic DNA using the immunoSEQ Assay, a bias-controlled multiplex PCR. On the study's bioinformatics: The number of nucleated cells in each sample was estimated from the amplification of reference gene primers within the assay. To quantify the absolute abundance of each unique TCRbeta CDR3 rearrangement, sequence reads were collapsed and filtered. For each sample, productive Simpson clonality was calculated by taking the square root of Simpson's diversity index across productive rearrangements. Not all clones reach the TCRdb copy of this immuneACCESS table, which keeps in-frame sequences only. Checked studies attribute under half of the gap to unresolved V genes and leave the rest unexplained. V and J calls and clone size come straight from that table; D and trimming were deduced from the DNA. The sample data list 90,000 to 120,000 clones, and more than 70% of these were observed just once. Together, the top ten hold less than 5% of the sample.

V is pared back by 2 bases and J by 5 bases, with 15 bases lying between the germline termini. Taken from cysteine to phenylalanine, the CDR3 has 15 residues. Only CDR3 DNA is held: 45 bases, read in frame from base 1. Per the germline V gene (reference sequence), MNHEY is the CDR1 and SMNVEV is the CDR2. Collaborating institutions collected whole blood in K2EDTA tubes following their own protocols. For TCRbeta analysis, collaborators shipped samples in one of three forms: frozen whole blood, isolated PBMCs, or DNA extracted from either of those sample types. This chain is built from TRBV27 and TRBJ1-1; TRBD1 is a weak D gene call, 6 bases matching. Input material: peripheral blood. The clonotype originates from a human donor in a cohort sampled during active COVID-19. CDR3 protein: CASSLTLRGGTEAFF. The nucleotide sequence reads TGTGCCAGCAGTTTAACCCTCAGGGGAGGGACTGAAGCTTTCTTT.